Below are 14 T cell receptor beta chains sequenced from a single sample in a study of T cells expressing NK-cell markers. TCRdb re-called the 5' RACE reads; one entry per CDR3 protein, DNA not given. This repertoire includes about 190,000 distinct CDR3 sequences. The sample taken for sequencing was blood T cells: a sorted CD56 or NKG2C T cell subset, CD4+ or CD8+ T cells, or bulk PBMC T cells (not recorded which). These receptors were obtained from a man aged 18-69 years in good health.

V gene TRBV4-1 combines with J gene TRBJ2-1. The CDR3 has 17 amino acids. Germline V gene data show CDR1 as MGHRA and CDR2 as YSYEKL. The CDR3 protein is CASSQVIMSASYNEQFF.

CDR3: CASSFSGQSSYEQYF. The chain links TRBV19 to TRBJ2-7; the D call of TRBD2 rests on TCRdb alone, since no DNA is present to check it. The CDR3 covers 15 residues. Germline V gene data show CDR1 as LNHDA and CDR2 as SQIVND (reference sequence).

The chain couples TRBV7-9 to TRBJ2-1; the D call of TRBD1 rests on TCRdb alone, since no DNA is present to check it. The CDR3 spans 14 residues. Germline lookup yields CDR1 SEHNR and CDR2 FQNEAQ (reference sequence). The CDR3 is CASSLETGWDEQFF.

The chain is built from TRBV12-3 or TRBV12-4 and TRBJ1-5. The CDR3 loop spans 14 amino acids. This CDR3 reads CASSGVGEAQPQHF.

The gene calls are TRBV20-1 and TRBJ2-2; the D gene TCRdb calls, TRBD2, cannot be checked with no DNA. Germline V gene lookup returns CDR1 DFQATT and CDR2 SNEGSKA (reference sequence). The CDR3 has 15 residues. The CDR3 is CSARDWGSGVEELFF.

The chain has TRBV15 and TRBJ1-4; TCRdb's assignment of TRBD1 cannot be checked, as there is no DNA. Germline CDR1 and CDR2: LNHNV and YYDKDF (reference sequence). The CDR3 totals 12 residues. CDR3: CATNPGQGPLFF. Supplemented by reference TRBV15 and TRBJ1-4, the full variable domain reads DAMVIQNPRYQVTQFGKPVTLSCSQTLNHNVMYWYQQKSSQAPKLLFHYYDKDFNNEADTPDNFQSRRPNTSFCFLDIRSPGLGDTAMYLCATNPGQGPLFFGSGTQLSVL.

This chain uses TRBV6-5 with TRBJ1-2. The CDR3 is 14 residues long. Germline CDR1 reads MNHEY; CDR2 reads SVGAGI. The CDR3 region is CASSYGVKNYGYTF.

The chain links TRBV7-9 to TRBJ2-1. This CDR3 comprises 15 residues. The V gene's germline CDR1 is SEHNR and CDR2 FQNEAQ (reference sequence). The CDR3 spells CASSASQFLDNEQFF. The whole variable domain, remainder taken from reference TRBV7-9 and TRBJ2-1, is DTGVSQNPRHKITKRGQNVTFRCDPISEHNRLYWYRQTLGQGPEFLTYFQNEAQLEKSRLLSDRFSAERPKGSFSTLEIQRTEQGDSAMYLCASSASQFLDNEQFFGPGTRLTVL.

CDR3 loop: CASSTVLPTGLYGYTF. The rearrangement links TRBV6-1 to TRBJ1-2; absent DNA, TCRdb's TRBD1 call cannot be checked. The CDR3 totals 16 residues. Germline V gene data show CDR1 as MNHNS and CDR2 as SASEGT.

The rearrangement joins TRBV24-1 to TRBJ2-1; there is no DNA to check the TCRdb D call of TRBD2. CDR1 is KGHDR and CDR2 is SFDVKD in the germline V gene. The CDR3 extends over 16 amino acids. The CDR3 sequence: CATSDLGGGTYNEQFF.

V and J are TRBV4-1 and TRBJ2-5; as DNA is missing, the TRBD2 call by TCRdb cannot be tested. CDR1 is MGHRA and CDR2 is YSYEKL in the germline V gene. CDR3 length: 17 amino acids. The CDR3 spells CASSQGLGLAGKETQYF.

This rearrangement joins TRBV4-1 to TRBJ1-2; absent DNA, TCRdb's TRBD1 call cannot be checked. The CDR3 spans 15 residues. CDR1 is MGHRA, CDR2 YSYEKL, per germline. CDR3 region: CASSQSGQWDYGYTF.

This chain connects TRBV11-2 to TRBJ2-1; TCRdb designates TRBD1, a call that cannot be tested without DNA. Looked up from germline, CDR1 is SGHAT and CDR2 is FQNNGV. The length of the CDR3 is 13 residues. CDR3 protein: CASSQGTPNEQFF.

The chain recombines TRBV7-9 with TRBJ2-1; TCRdb calls TRBD1, which cannot be checked without DNA. Germline CDR1 reads SEHNR; CDR2 reads FQNEAQ (reference sequence). CDR3 length: 12 amino acids. The chain's CDR3 is CASRAAYNEQFF.